A single sample is the source of the 27 T cell receptor beta chains below, sequenced in a study of T cell responses to AZD1222 COVID-19 vaccine. Produced via immunoSEQ multiplex PCR; TCRdb's table is partial and in-frame only. This repertoire shows 77,000 or so clones, roughly 88% found once; its top ten account for roughly a fifth. The material sequenced was peripheral blood, taken on day 0 of AZD1222 vaccination. These receptors originate from an adult in good health.

CDR3 sequence (DNA): TGTGCCAGTAGTATCGCCCAGGGTCTTCACTACGAGCAGTACTTC. This encodes CASSIAQGLHYEQYF. The chain employs TRBV19 and TRBJ2-7; D possibly corresponds to TRBD1 (5 bases). The CDR3 spans 15 residues. CDR1 is LNHDA, CDR2 SQIVND, per germline (reference sequence). V was trimmed by 3 bases and J by 3 bases, leaving 15 bases between them.

The V gene is TRBV27, the J gene TRBJ2-5; 13 positions match TRBD2. The CDR3 is made up of 15 amino acids. Germline assignment: CDR1 MNHEY and CDR2 SMNVEV (reference sequence). Trimming at V came to 6 bases and at J to 5 bases, leaving 6 bases not matched to a gene. This CDR3 reads CASRRLAGGRETQYF. The CDR3 nucleotides read TGTGCCAGCAGAAGACTAGCGGGAGGCCGGGAGACCCAGTACTTC.

The J gene is TRBJ2-7, the V gene TRBV5-1; perhaps TRBD1 as D (6 bases). This CDR3 is 14 amino acids long. The germline CDR1 and CDR2 sequences are SGHRS and YFSETQ. The V end was cut by 4 bases, the J end by 2 bases, with 13 bases between. CDR3 bases: TGCGCCAGCAGCGAACAGGGACCCCCCTACGAGCAGTACTTC. It is translated as CASSEQGPPYEQYF.

J is TRBJ2-2 and V is TRBV6-5; 8 positions agree with TRBD1. CDR1 MNHEY and CDR2 SVGAGI come from the germline V gene. Unmatched junction bases numbered 2, after V lost 6 bases and J lost 5 bases. The CDR3 has 13 amino acids. Written as DNA, the CDR3 is TGTGCCAGCAGAAGACAGGGGACCGGGGAGCTGTTTTTT. Translating it yields CASRRQGTGELFF.

The genes are TRBV6-2 or TRBV6-3 and TRBJ2-7, with 8 bases matching TRBD2. CDR3 length equals 13 residues. The V gene's germline CDR1 is MNHEY and CDR2 SVGEGT. Losses at the gene ends were 6 bases for V and 5 bases for J; bases not matched to a gene: 6. As DNA, the CDR3 is TGTGCCAGCAGCCTCGGGGGGGGAAACGAGCAGTACTTC. Translating it yields CASSLGGGNEQYF.

This clone was detected only once. The chain employs TRBV5-1 and TRBJ1-1; D not resolved. V lost 3 bases, J lost 0 bases, and 12 bases lay in between. This CDR3 comprises 15 residues. Germline lookup yields CDR1 SGHRS and CDR2 YFSETQ. This chain's CDR3 is CASSSPQSVNTEAFF. In nucleotides, the CDR3 is TGCGCCAGCAGCTCCCCCCAATCCGTGAACACTGAAGCTTTCTTT. Full variable domain (remainder filled in from reference TRBV5-1 and TRBJ1-1): KAGVTQTPRYLIKTRGQQVTLSCSPISGHRSVSWYQQTPGQGLQFLFEYFSETQRNKGNFPGRFSGRQFSNSRSEMNVSTLELGDSALYLCASSSPQSVNTEAFFGQGTRLTVV.

The chain is built from TRBV19 and TRBJ1-5, with D uncertain. V was cut by 3 bases and J by 4 bases, with 7 bases left in between. The CDR3 spans 13 residues. Germline CDR1 LNHDA, CDR2 SQIVND (reference sequence). CDR3 amino acids: CASSIGQNQPQHF. Here the CDR3 DNA reads TGTGCCAGTAGTATCGGGCAAAATCAGCCCCAGCATTTT.

This chain joins TRBV19 and TRBJ1-1; 8 bases line up with TRBD1. V lost 7 bases, J lost 3 bases, and 7 bases stayed unmatched. Germline V gene data show CDR1 as LNHDA and CDR2 as SQIVND (reference sequence). The CDR3 has 14 amino acids. The CDR3 DNA is TGTGCCAGTATCGAGACAGGGGCAGACACTGAAGCTTTCTTT. This gives the protein CASIETGADTEAFF.

This chain links TRBV7-9 with TRBJ2-7, with no clear D. The CDR3 extends over 15 amino acids. The germline CDR1 and CDR2 sequences are SEHNR and FQNEAQ (reference sequence). Trimming stripped 1 base from V and 2 bases from J, with 12 bases between. CDR3: CASSLGPPWTYEQYF. The CDR3 coding sequence is TGTGCCAGCAGCTTAGGTCCTCCGTGGACCTACGAGCAGTACTTC.

This sequence joins TRBV30 and TRBJ1-2; weak D call: TRBD1 (5 bases). The CDR3 covers 16 residues. Germline values: CDR1 GTSNPN, CDR2 SVGIG (reference sequence). With 2 bases removed from V and 3 bases from J, the gap between germline ends came to 19 bases. CDR3 DNA sequence: TGTGCCTGGAGTCCCCAGTCCCCAGACAGTTACTATGGCTACACCTTC. Its protein is CAWSPQSPDSYYGYTF.

The chain carries TRBV19 and TRBJ2-2; possible D gene TRBD1, 6 bases. CDR3 length: 16 amino acids. Trimming cost V 3 bases and J 0 bases, with 11 bases left between them. Germline CDR1 and CDR2: LNHDA and SQIVND (reference sequence). CDR3 sequence reads: CASSIRDTANTGELFF. CDR3 sequence (DNA): TGTGCCAGTAGTATCCGGGACACCGCGAACACCGGGGAGCTGTTTTTT.

The chain joins TRBV2 to TRBJ2-5; D possibly corresponds to TRBD1 (6 bases). The CDR3 extends over 13 amino acids. Per the germline V gene, CDR1 is SNHLY and CDR2 is FYNNEI. The ends were cut back, 2 bases at V and 4 bases at J, with 8 bases in the middle. The CDR3 loop reads CASSETGRETQYF. The CDR3 nucleotides read TGTGCCAGCAGTGAAACAGGGAGAGAGACCCAGTACTTC.

This rearrangement joins TRBV28 to TRBJ1-4; 11 bases align to TRBD1. Germline CDR1 MDHEN, CDR2 SYDVKM. The CDR3 extends over 14 amino acids. V shed 6 bases, J shed 6 bases, and the junction held 3 bases outside the gene matches. DNA of the CDR3: TGTGCCAGCAGGGGACAGGGGGGGGATGAAAAACTGTTTTTT. Amino acids: CASRGQGGDEKLFF.

The J gene is TRBJ2-3, the V gene TRBV21-1. TRBV21-1 is annotated as a pseudogene. This CDR3 has 13 amino acids. The CDR3 here is CASSKEATDTQYF. Here the CDR3 DNA reads TGTGCCAGCAGCAAAGAGGCCACAGATACGCAGTATTTT.

V usage is TRBV30 and J usage is TRBJ2-7; 8 bases line up with TRBD1. This CDR3 has 14 amino acids. J gave up 7 bases and V 8 bases, and 16 bases lay outside the gene matches. Germline CDR1 is GTSNPN and CDR2 is SVGIG (reference sequence). The CDR3 sequence is CAGSGQGRLGEQYF. Written as DNA, the CDR3 is TGTGCCGGTTCCGGACAGGGAAGACTAGGGGAGCAGTACTTC.

The chain has TRBV18 and TRBJ1-2; the D is unclear. CDR1 and CDR2 (germline): KGHSH, LQKENI. V was clipped by 2 bases and J by 3 bases, with 7 bases between them. The CDR3 extends over 13 amino acids. The CDR3 protein is CASSPGPDYGYTF. CDR3 sequence (DNA): TGTGCCAGCTCACCAGGACCAGACTATGGCTACACCTTC.

The rearrangement joins TRBV30 to TRBJ2-7, with D perhaps matching TRBD1 (6 bases). This CDR3 has 12 amino acids. Germline CDR1 is GTSNPN and CDR2 is SVGIG (reference sequence). V was shortened by 0 bases and J by 6 bases, with 9 bases between the two germline ends. CDR3 sequence: CAWSVTGSEQYF. CDR3 in DNA: TGTGCCTGGAGTGTCACAGGGAGCGAGCAGTACTTC.

DNA of the CDR3: TGTGCCAGCAGTGACCTCCCGACAGGGTCGAGCTCCTATAATTCACCCCTCCACTTT. This gives the protein CASSDLPTGSSSYNSPLHF. This chain uses TRBV6-4 with TRBJ1-6; 7 bases map to TRBD1. Germline assignment: CDR1 MRHNA and CDR2 SNTAGT. The CDR3 length is 19 residues. J gave up 0 bases and V 2 bases, and 10 bases lay outside the gene matches.

The gene calls are TRBV3-1 (or the pseudogene TRBV3-2) and TRBJ2-7; 12 nucleotides agree with TRBD2. CDR1 and CDR2 from the germline V gene are LGHDT and YNNKEL (reference sequence). The CDR3 consists of 16 residues. Trimming at V came to 1 base and at J to 6 bases, leaving 7 bases not matched to a gene. This CDR3 is CASSQAASGRAGEQYF. The DNA for the CDR3 is TGTGCCAGCAGCCAAGCCGCTAGCGGGAGGGCCGGCGAGCAGTACTTC.

The genes are TRBV4-2 and TRBJ1-1, with D maybe TRBD1 (5 bases). The CDR3 covers 14 residues. Trimming removed 1 base at V and 0 bases at J, with 6 bases between. Germline CDR1 LGHNA, CDR2 YNFKEQ. CDR3 loop: CASSQGGLNTEAFF. CDR3 sequence (DNA): TGTGCCAGCAGCCAAGGGGGCCTGAACACTGAAGCTTTCTTT.

J is TRBJ2-5 and V is TRBV7-3, with D possibly TRBD2 on 6 matching bases. Germline CDR1 SGHTA, CDR2 FQGTGA. The CDR3 totals 15 residues. V lost 2 bases, J lost 2 bases, and 12 bases lay in between. Written as DNA, the CDR3 is TGTGCCAGCAGCTTAGGAGGGGCGGCACAAGAGACCCAGTACTTC. It is translated as CASSLGGAAQETQYF. The whole variable domain, filled in from reference TRBV7-3 and TRBJ2-5, reads GAGVSQTPSNKVTEKGKYVELRCDPISGHTALYWYRQSLGQGPEFLIYFQGTGAADDSGLPNDRFFAVRPEGSVSTLKIQRTERGDSAVYLCASSLGGAAQETQYFGPGTRLLVL.

V and J are TRBV19 and TRBJ2-2; tentative D call: TRBD2 (6 bases). Germline V gene sequence: CDR1 LNHDA, CDR2 SQIVND (reference sequence). Trimming removed 7 bases from V and 9 bases from J, with 12 bases in between. This CDR3 has 12 residues. The CDR3 sequence is CASNSGVRELFF. As DNA, the CDR3 is TGTGCCAGTAATTCGGGAGTACGGGAGCTGTTTTTT.

The chain is built from TRBV28 and TRBJ2-7; 7 nucleotides agree with TRBD2. Germline CDR1 is MDHEN and CDR2 is SYDVKM. V dropped 7 bases and J dropped 3; count of bases not matched to a gene: 12. The CDR3 sequence is 15 residues long. The CDR3 DNA follows: TGTGCCAGCATCCCTCAGGGCGGGGGTCTCTACGAGCAGTACTTC. This sequence encodes CASIPQGGGLYEQYF. Full variable domain (rest looked up from reference TRBV28 and TRBJ2-7): DVKVTQSSRYLVKRTGEKVFLECVQDMDHENMFWYRQDPGLGLRLIYFSYDVKMKEKGDIPEGYSVSREKKERFSLILESASTNQTSMYLCASIPQGGGLYEQYFGPGTRLTVT.

This clone was counted between two and nine times. The J gene is TRBJ1-2, the V gene TRBV19; the D gene is possibly TRBD1 (5 bases). Per the germline V gene, CDR1 is LNHDA and CDR2 is SQIVND (reference sequence). This CDR3 contains 13 residues. Between the trimmed V and J ends, which lost 5 bases and 8 bases, there was a span of 15 bases. This CDR3 is CASSENRPAGYTF. CDR3 nucleotide sequence: TGTGCCAGTAGTGAAAACAGGCCGGCGGGCTACACCTTC.

V usage is TRBV5-4 and J usage is TRBJ2-5; 8 bases are a match to TRBD1. The CDR3 contains 16 residues. Per the germline V gene, CDR1 is SGHNT and CDR2 is YYREEE (reference sequence). V dropped 1 base and J dropped 3; count of bases not matched to a gene: 8. The CDR3 coding sequence is TGTGCCAGCAGCTTGCGTACCGGGACAGGTAAAGAGACCCAGTACTTC. Its protein is CASSLRTGTGKETQYF.

The V call is TRBV10-3, the J call TRBJ2-1, with 9 positions matching TRBD2. The CDR3 is made up of 14 amino acids. Losses at the gene ends were 6 bases for V and 4 bases for J; bases not matched to a gene: 4. CDR1 is ENHRY and CDR2 is SYGVKD in the germline V gene. For the CDR3, the DNA is TGTGCCATCAGCAGCGGGGGGTCGTACAATGAGCAGTTCTTC. Its protein is CAISSGGSYNEQFF.

V is TRBV1 and J is TRBJ2-1. TRBV1 is shown as a pseudogene. The CDR3 length is 13 residues. CDR3 in DNA: TGCACCAGCAGCCTCCCTGGGGACAATGAGCAGTTCTTC. It yields the protein CTSSLPGDNEQFF.